The rows below give T cell receptor beta chains drawn from one sample of a study of CD8 T cells in Susac syndrome. One entry per CDR3 protein, called by TCRdb with MiXCR from the immunoSEQ multiplex PCR reads. The repertoire holds 100,000 to 150,000 distinct CDR3 sequences, 93% seen once, with approximately 0.093% in the top ten. The specimen was CD4+ T cells from PBMCs. The source of these receptors is a human donor with multiple sclerosis. Both conserved end residues are part of each CDR3. Each record gives: clone size, J gene, V gene, D gene, CDR3 DNA, CDR3 protein. The D gene is left open where the match is weak. Clone sizes are given selectively: once, few, many, or a class where the clone is expanded.

clone_size: .; j_call: TRBJ2-2; v_call: TRBV25-1; d_call: TRBD1; cdr3_nt: TGTGCCAGCAGGGGAAACGACAGGGGGCCGGCCGGGGAGCTGTTTTTT; cdr3_aa: CASRGNDRGPAGELFF
clone_size: .; j_call: TRBJ1-1; v_call: TRBV29-1; d_call: .; cdr3_nt: TGCGGAGAAGGATACGGCACTGAAGCTTTCTTT; cdr3_aa: CGEGYGTEAFF
clone_size: .; j_call: TRBJ2-7; v_call: TRBV5-4; d_call: TRBD1; cdr3_nt: TGTGCCAGCAGCTTAGAGGACAGGGCTCACGAGCAGTACTTC; cdr3_aa: CASSLEDRAHEQYF
clone_size: .; j_call: TRBJ2-3; v_call: TRBV12-3/TRBV12-4; d_call: TRBD1; cdr3_nt: TGTGCCAGCAGCCCCCCCCAGGGGGAGAGAGATACGCAGTATTTT; cdr3_aa: CASSPPQGERDTQYF
clone_size: once; j_call: TRBJ1-3; v_call: TRBV5-1; d_call: TRBD1; cdr3_nt: TGCGCCAGCAGCGGACAGGGACTGAGCTCTGGAAACACCATATATTTT; cdr3_aa: CASSGQGLSSGNTIYF
clone_size: .; j_call: TRBJ1-5; v_call: TRBV7-9; d_call: .; cdr3_nt: TGTGCCAGCAGCTTACGAGGGAACAATCAGCCCCAGCATTTT; cdr3_aa: CASSLRGNNQPQHF
clone_size: .; j_call: TRBJ2-2; v_call: TRBV20-1; d_call: TRBD1; cdr3_nt: TGCAGTGCTAGCGAAGGGACAGTCGGCGGGGAGCTGTTTTTT; cdr3_aa: CSASEGTVGGELFF
clone_size: .; j_call: TRBJ1-2; v_call: TRBV12-3/TRBV12-4; d_call: .; cdr3_nt: TGTGCCAGCAGTTTGGGTGGGGCAGCTTATGGCTACACCTTC; cdr3_aa: CASSLGGAAYGYTF
clone_size: .; j_call: TRBJ2-5; v_call: TRBV28; d_call: .; cdr3_nt: TGTGCCAGCAGAGGACAGCAGGAGACCCAGTACTTC; cdr3_aa: CASRGQQETQYF
clone_size: .; j_call: TRBJ2-7; v_call: TRBV6-5; d_call: .; cdr3_nt: TGTGCCAGCGGGAGCTACGAGCAGTACTTC; cdr3_aa: CASGSYEQYF
clone_size: .; j_call: TRBJ2-5; v_call: TRBV30; d_call: .; cdr3_nt: TGTGCCTGGAGTGCGGAAGAGACCCAGTACTTC; cdr3_aa: CAWSAEETQYF
clone_size: .; j_call: TRBJ1-2; v_call: TRBV7-2; d_call: .; cdr3_nt: TGTGCCAGCAGCTTAGCGCATAGAGACGGGGGCTACACCTTC; cdr3_aa: CASSLAHRDGGYTF
clone_size: .; j_call: TRBJ2-5; v_call: TRBV29-1; d_call: TRBD1; cdr3_nt: TGCAGCGTTGATCAGGGGGTCGGCGAGACCCAGTACTTC; cdr3_aa: CSVDQGVGETQYF
clone_size: .; j_call: TRBJ2-6; v_call: TRBV5-1; d_call: .; cdr3_nt: TGCGCCAGCAGCTTTGGAGGGGTTGGGGCCAACGTCCTGACTTTC; cdr3_aa: CASSFGGVGANVLTF
clone_size: .; j_call: TRBJ2-2; v_call: TRBV5-1; d_call: TRBD1; cdr3_nt: TGCGCCAGCAGCATCCGACAGGGTAACACCGGGGAGCTGTTTTTT; cdr3_aa: CASSIRQGNTGELFF
clone_size: .; j_call: TRBJ1-3; v_call: TRBV12-3/TRBV12-4; d_call: TRBD1; cdr3_nt: TGTGCCAGCAGTCCCGACAGGGATTCTGGAAACACCATATATTTT; cdr3_aa: CASSPDRDSGNTIYF
clone_size: .; j_call: TRBJ1-3; v_call: TRBV18; d_call: .; cdr3_nt: TGTGCCAGCTCACTGGACAACTCTGGAAACACCATATATTTT; cdr3_aa: CASSLDNSGNTIYF
clone_size: .; j_call: TRBJ2-7; v_call: TRBV29-1; d_call: TRBD2; cdr3_nt: TGCAGCGTTGTTCCCGGGACTAGCGGGTACGAGCAGTACTTC; cdr3_aa: CSVVPGTSGYEQYF
clone_size: .; j_call: TRBJ2-7; v_call: TRBV29-1; d_call: .; cdr3_nt: TGCAGCGTTGCGACGCACGTAGGCGGCTACGAGCAGTACTTC; cdr3_aa: CSVATHVGGYEQYF
clone_size: .; j_call: TRBJ2-5; v_call: TRBV3-1; d_call: TRBD2; cdr3_nt: TGTGCCAGCAGCCATCTCCGCCAAGCGGGGGTTGGAGAGACCCAGTACTTC; cdr3_aa: CASSHLRQAGVGETQYF
clone_size: .; j_call: TRBJ2-1; v_call: TRBV18; d_call: .; cdr3_nt: TGTGCCAGCTCACCATTACAGAGAGACAATGAGCAGTTCTTC; cdr3_aa: CASSPLQRDNEQFF
clone_size: .; j_call: TRBJ2-2; v_call: TRBV7-7; d_call: TRBD2; cdr3_nt: TGTGCCATTAGCGGGGGGCCCAACACCGGGGAGCTGTTTTTT; cdr3_aa: CAISGGPNTGELFF
clone_size: .; j_call: TRBJ1-1; v_call: TRBV28; d_call: .; cdr3_nt: TGTGCCAGCAGACTCAACACTGGAGTACGGACTGAAGCTTTCTTT; cdr3_aa: CASRLNTGVRTEAFF
clone_size: .; j_call: TRBJ2-3; v_call: TRBV7-3; d_call: .; cdr3_nt: TGTGCCAGCAGCTCACCAAACACAGATACGCAGTATTTT; cdr3_aa: CASSSPNTDTQYF
clone_size: .; j_call: TRBJ2-1; v_call: TRBV4-2; d_call: .; cdr3_nt: TGTGCCAGCAGTCGCGATAGAGATGAGCAGTTCTTC; cdr3_aa: CASSRDRDEQFF
clone_size: .; j_call: TRBJ2-7; v_call: TRBV5-1; d_call: .; cdr3_nt: TGCGCCAGCAGCTTTTCGGACAACCCCGAGCAGTACTTC; cdr3_aa: CASSFSDNPEQYF
clone_size: .; j_call: TRBJ1-6; v_call: TRBV10-1; d_call: .; cdr3_nt: TGCGCCAGCAGTGGTGGGGTGGATTCACCCCTCCACTTT; cdr3_aa: CASSGGVDSPLHF